The T cell receptor (beta chain) under discussion was sequenced for a study of blood T cell repertoires in COVID-19 (dated by TCRdb to the early 2020s). Regarding the research as a whole: Collaborator samples came from the United States, Italy and Spain and covered acute and convalescent phases of COVID-19. The dataset comprised deeply sampled blood TCRbeta repertoires from subjects exposed to, actively infected with, or recovered from COVID-19. HLA class I and class II types, where available, came from metadata supplied by the sample provider rather than from assay-based typing. The material from the prospective study consisted of cDNA or gDNA derived from T cells, B-cell-depleted T cells, or PBMCs. The samples were drawn from the first 160 participants of the ongoing ImmuneRACE study and from 950 to 1,500 subjects provided by 6 global collaborators. The sample metadata nearly always contained a de-identified subject ID, COVID-19 status, age in years and sex. A freely available public database, intended as a resource for researchers studying the immune response to SARS-CoV-2, is where the repertoires were released. Points the paper makes about the study in general: Clinical and demographic metadata were provided uncurated, with the amount varying by source and participant.

This clone was detected only a few times. No cognate antigen has been identified for it. No base-level quality is on record; no much larger clone is a single base apart. This sample includes further DNA sequences coding for the same CDR3. Collaborating institutions collected whole blood in K2EDTA tubes following their own protocols. For TCRbeta analysis, collaborator samples were shipped as frozen whole blood, as isolated PBMCs, or as DNA extracted from either sample type. TCRbeta CDR3 regions were amplified from genomic DNA by means of the immunoSEQ Assay, a bias-controlled multiplex PCR. Per the original workflow: The number of nucleated cells in each sample was estimated from the amplification of reference gene primers within the assay. To quantify the absolute abundance of each unique TCRbeta CDR3 rearrangement, sequence reads were collapsed and filtered. Productive Simpson clonality was computed per sample as the square root of Simpson's diversity index over productive rearrangements. The clones in this table, taken by TCRdb from immuneACCESS, are in-frame only. Not every clone is retained; where verified, under half of the shortfall comes from an unresolved V gene, and the cause of the rest is unknown. V and J calls and clone size are as listed in that table; D and trimming were resolved from the DNA. In all, the sample holds 230,000 or so clones, and approximately 81% of those were seen once. Together, the top ten hold 15% to 20% of the sample.

The sequence was obtained from a man aged 25 to 40 with active or convalescent COVID-19. The sample consisted of peripheral blood.

The bases read TGTGCAAGACGACCAGGGGATTTTGATCAGCCCCAGCATTTT. Protein translation: CARRPGDFDQPQHF. The chain is assembled from TRBV12-2 and TRBJ1-5; TRBD1 is the table's D call, not checked against the DNA. TRBV12-2 is recorded as a pseudogene. The CDR3 starts with the cysteine, ends with the phenylalanine, and has 14 residues. Only CDR3 DNA is held: 42 bases, read in frame from base 1.